Sequencing of this T cell receptor beta chain was carried out in a study of read filtering for tumor transcriptome and immune sequencing. The study, taken as a whole, reports: Even smaller IR-seq throughput identified most shared clonotypes. IR-seq and RNA-seq agreed better without single-read clonotypes.

Germline CDR1 and CDR2: MDHEN and SYDVKM. This CDR3 is built from 16 residues. V gave up 3 bases and J gave up 8 bases, with 19 bases separating them. This clonotype was seen repeatedly, ten times or more. Its specificity is not known. This library used roughly 430 ng RNA and molecular barcoded adaptors spanning alpha/delta and beta/gamma chains. TCRdb ran MiXCR on the reads and lists one entry per CDR3 protein. The table includes nearly 60,000 distinct CDR3 sequences, roughly an eighth detected once. The material sequenced was a population of CD138-negative cells sorted from bone marrow. V is TRBV28 and J is TRBJ1-4, with D hard to call. The TCR sequence derives from a donor over 35 with multiple myeloma. The CDR3 sequence is CASSFFHRTLGEKLFF. The CDR3 DNA sequence: TGTGCCAGCAGTTTTTTCCATCGGACCCTTGGGGAAAAACTGTTTTTT.